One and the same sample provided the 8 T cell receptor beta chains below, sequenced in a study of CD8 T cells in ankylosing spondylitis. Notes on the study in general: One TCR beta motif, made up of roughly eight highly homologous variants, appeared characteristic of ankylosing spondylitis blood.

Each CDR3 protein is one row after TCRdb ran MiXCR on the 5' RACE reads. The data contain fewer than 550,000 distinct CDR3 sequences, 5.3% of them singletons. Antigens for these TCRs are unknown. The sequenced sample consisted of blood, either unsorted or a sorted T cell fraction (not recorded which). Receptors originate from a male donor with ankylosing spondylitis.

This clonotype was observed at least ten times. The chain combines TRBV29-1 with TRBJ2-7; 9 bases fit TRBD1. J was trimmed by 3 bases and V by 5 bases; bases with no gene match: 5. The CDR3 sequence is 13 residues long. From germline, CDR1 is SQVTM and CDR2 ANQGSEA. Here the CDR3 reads CSVKGQGRYEQYF. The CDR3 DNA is TGCAGCGTTAAAGGACAGGGGCGCTACGAGCAGTACTTC.

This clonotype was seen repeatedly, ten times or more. The CDR3 DNA reads TGCGCCAGCAGCCAAGATCCGACAGGGGGCTACGAGCAGTACTTC. Its protein is CASSQDPTGGYEQYF. The V and J genes are TRBV4-3 and TRBJ2-7; 9 bases line up with TRBD1. Germline CDR1 LGHNA, CDR2 YSLEER. The CDR3 loop spans 15 amino acids. The V gene end was trimmed by 0 bases and the J gene end by 3 bases; junction bases not matched to a gene: 3.

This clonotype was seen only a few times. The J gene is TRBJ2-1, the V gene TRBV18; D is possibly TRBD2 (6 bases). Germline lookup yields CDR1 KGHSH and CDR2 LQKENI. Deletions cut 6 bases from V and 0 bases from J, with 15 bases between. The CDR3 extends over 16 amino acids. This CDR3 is CASSWDLTPSYNEQFF. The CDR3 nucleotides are TGTGCCAGCTCGTGGGACTTGACCCCCTCCTACAATGAGCAGTTCTTC.

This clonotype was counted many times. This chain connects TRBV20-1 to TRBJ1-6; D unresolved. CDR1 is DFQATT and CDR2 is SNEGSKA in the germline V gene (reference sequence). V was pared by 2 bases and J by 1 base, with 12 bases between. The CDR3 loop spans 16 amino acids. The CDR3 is CSARPPTGSYNSPLHF. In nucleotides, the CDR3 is TGCAGTGCTAGACCCCCTACCGGGTCCTATAATTCACCCCTCCACTTT.

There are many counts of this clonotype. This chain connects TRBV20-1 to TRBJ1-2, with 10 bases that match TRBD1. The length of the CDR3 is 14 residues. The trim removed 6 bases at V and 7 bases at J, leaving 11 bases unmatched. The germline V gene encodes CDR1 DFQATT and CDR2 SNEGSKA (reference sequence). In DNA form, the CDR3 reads TGCAGTGCAAAGGACAGGGGGTGGTCTCGTGGCTACACCTTC. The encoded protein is CSAKDRGWSRGYTF.

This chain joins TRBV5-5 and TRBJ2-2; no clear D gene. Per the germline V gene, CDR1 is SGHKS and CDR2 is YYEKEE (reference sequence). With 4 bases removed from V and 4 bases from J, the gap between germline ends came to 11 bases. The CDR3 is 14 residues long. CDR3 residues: CASSLGMFTGELFF. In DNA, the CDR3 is TGTGCCAGCAGCCTGGGGATGTTCACCGGGGAGCTGTTTTTT.

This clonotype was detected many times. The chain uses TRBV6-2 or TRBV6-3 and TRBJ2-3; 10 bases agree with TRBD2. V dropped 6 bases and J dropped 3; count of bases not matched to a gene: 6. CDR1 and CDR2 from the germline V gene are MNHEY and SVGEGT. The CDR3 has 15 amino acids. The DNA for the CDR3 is TGTGCCAGCAGCCCAGCGGGGGGGCCGACAGATACGCAGTATTTT. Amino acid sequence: CASSPAGGPTDTQYF.

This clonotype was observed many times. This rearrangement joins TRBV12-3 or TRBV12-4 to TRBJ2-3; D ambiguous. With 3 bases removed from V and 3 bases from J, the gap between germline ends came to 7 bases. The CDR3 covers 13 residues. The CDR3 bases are TGTGCCAGCAGTTTTTCGCTAACAGATACGCAGTATTTT. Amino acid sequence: CASSFSLTDTQYF.